This T cell receptor beta chain derives from a study of cytomegalovirus exposure and HLA in healthy donors. The PCR contained 60 Vbeta and 13 Jbeta primers. Using immunoSEQ multiplex PCR, the repertoire was profiled, and TCRdb retains in-frame clones only, with some absent. The profile covers 90,000 or so clones, with roughly 67% appearing a single time and 5.5% to 6% taken by the ten largest. This clone was counted between two and nine times. V was trimmed by 4 bases and J by 3 bases, leaving 13 bases between them. The CDR3 has 13 amino acids. Germline lookup yields CDR1 GTSNPN and CDR2 SVGIG (reference sequence).

Sequencing was performed on PBMCs. The genes are TRBV30 and TRBJ2-7; D is ambiguous. The sequence was collected from a boy aged 5-17 years in good health and CMV-seropositive. CDR3 protein: CAWKVSGLYEQYF. The CDR3 bases are TGTGCCTGGAAAGTCTCTGGGCTCTACGAGCAGTACTTC. Based on the CDR3 plus reference TRBV30 and TRBJ2-7, the full variable domain is SQTIHQWPATLVQPVGSPLSLECTVEGTSNPNLYWYRQAAGRGLQLLFYSVGIGQISSEVPQNLSASRPQDRQFILSSKKLLLSDSGFYLCAWKVSGLYEQYFGPGTRLTVT.